This TCR beta chain is drawn from a study of B cell selection in AIRE deficiency. The study's findings and limits: Shared Treg sequences were biased toward short CDR3s with few non-templated nucleotide insertions. Patient Tconv cells held roughly 28% of Treg sequences shared by healthy donors. In TCRBV usage, CDR3 length and diversity, patient Tconv and Treg cells matched healthy donors. Only approximately 10% of approximately 3,700 shared Treg sequences were patient-specific; 31.6% healthy-specific.

The CDR3 loop spans 14 amino acids. The V gene end was trimmed by 7 bases and the J gene end by 0 bases; junction bases not matched to a gene: 6. CDR1 is MNHNY and CDR2 is SVGAGI in the germline V gene (reference sequence). Concerning this clone: Its antigen remains unknown.

Sorting defined conventional CD4 T cells as CD4+CD127+. The repertoire was sequenced with immunoSEQ multiplex PCR; TCRdb's copy has only in-frame clones and lacks some. The sample lists about 25,000 clones; approximately 97% were seen once. Material: conventional CD4+ T cells sorted from PBMCs. The V call is TRBV6-6, the J call TRBJ2-7; 7 nucleotides agree with TRBD2. The sequence was collected from a human donor with AIRE deficiency. In DNA form, the CDR3 reads TGTGCCAGCACCTCTAGCGGAAGCTCCTACGAGCAGTACTTC. Translation: CASTSSGSSYEQYF.